The clone carrying this T cell receptor (beta chain) was seen only once. The antigen is not known. Random hexamers were used to reverse transcribe 0.5 to 1 ug of RNA. Amplification of the TCR beta CDR3 was carried out by immunoSEQ multiplex PCR, which spanned a total of 54 Vbeta and 13 Jbeta segments. TCRdb ran MiXCR on the immunoSEQ multiplex PCR reads and lists one entry per CDR3 protein. This sample yields 400,000 or so distinct CDR3 sequences, of which more than 70% are seen a single time; approximately 0.12% belongs to the top ten. The multiple sclerosis controls were treatment-naive patients, and their relapsing-remitting disease was stable or active. Negative isolation yielded CD4+ and CD8+ T cells, and FACS enriched TEMRA cells. This entry belongs to a study of CD8 T cells in Susac syndrome. Study-wide findings and caveats: The study acknowledged a relatively small number of individuals in its TCR sequencing and HLA analysis.

The CDR3 loop spans 14 amino acids. Per germline, CDR1 MNHEY and CDR2 SMNVEV (reference sequence). V was shortened by 2 bases and J by 5 bases, with 9 bases between the two germline ends. The sequenced sample was CD8+ T cells from PBMCs. This receptor was obtained from a human donor with multiple sclerosis. The chain is built from TRBV27 and TRBJ1-4; the D is unclear. CDR3 residues: CASSLGQQNEKLFF. DNA of the CDR3: TGTGCCAGCAGTTTAGGGCAGCAAAATGAAAAACTGTTTTTT.